This T cell receptor beta chain is from a study of cytomegalovirus exposure and HLA in healthy donors. Study context: From around 180 million T cells, an earlier analysis saw approximately 120 million unique TCR beta sequences. General observations from the study: TCR sequences were mostly rare, though some public TCRs occurred in many donors.

PCR involved 60 Vbeta and 13 Jbeta primers. Generated by immunoSEQ multiplex PCR, the TCRdb table keeps only in-frame clones and is missing some. The table shows approximately 130,000 clones, with about 80% occurring only once. This clone turned up a few times. Its matching antigen is unknown. It was healthy bone marrow donors who served as donors. Trimming took 0 bases from V and 1 from J, leaving 6 bases between them. Looked up from germline, CDR1 is MNHEY and CDR2 is SVGAGI. The CDR3 is made up of 14 amino acids. Sequenced sample: PBMCs. The chain joins TRBV6-5 to TRBJ1-1; no definite D call. The receptor was derived from a girl under 10 years old in good health and CMV-seronegative. CDR3 in DNA: TGTGCCAGCAGTTACTCGAGTAAGAACACTGAAGCTTTCTTT. Translation gives CASSYSSKNTEAFF.